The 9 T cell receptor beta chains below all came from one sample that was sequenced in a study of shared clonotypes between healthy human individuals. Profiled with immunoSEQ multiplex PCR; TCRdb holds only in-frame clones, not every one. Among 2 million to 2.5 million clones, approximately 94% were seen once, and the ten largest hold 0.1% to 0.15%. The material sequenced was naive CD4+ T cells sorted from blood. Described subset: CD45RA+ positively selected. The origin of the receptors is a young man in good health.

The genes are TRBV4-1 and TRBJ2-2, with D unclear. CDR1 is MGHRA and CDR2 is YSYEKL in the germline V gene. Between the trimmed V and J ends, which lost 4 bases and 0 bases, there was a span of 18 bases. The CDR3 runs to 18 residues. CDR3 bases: TGCGCCAGCAGCCCCCGGACGAATAAGTCTCCGAACACCGGGGAGCTGTTTTTT. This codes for CASSPRTNKSPNTGELFF.

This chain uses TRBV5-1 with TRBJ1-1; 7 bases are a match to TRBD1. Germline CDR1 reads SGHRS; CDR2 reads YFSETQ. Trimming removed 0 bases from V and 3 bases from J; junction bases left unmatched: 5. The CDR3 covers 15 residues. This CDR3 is CASSLEGAGYTEAFF. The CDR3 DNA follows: TGCGCCAGCAGCTTGGAGGGGGCCGGGTACACTGAAGCTTTCTTT. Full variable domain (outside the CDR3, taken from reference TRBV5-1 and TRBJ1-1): KAGVTQTPRYLIKTRGQQVTLSCSPISGHRSVSWYQQTPGQGLQFLFEYFSETQRNKGNFPGRFSGRQFSNSRSEMNVSTLELGDSALYLCASSLEGAGYTEAFFGQGTRLTVV.

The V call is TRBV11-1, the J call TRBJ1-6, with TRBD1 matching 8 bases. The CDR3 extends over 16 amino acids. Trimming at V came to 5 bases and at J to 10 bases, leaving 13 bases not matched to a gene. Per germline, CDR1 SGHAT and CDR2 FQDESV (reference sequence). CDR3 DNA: TGTGCCAGCAGCCGACAGGGGACGGCCAGCGGGTCACCCCTCCACTTT. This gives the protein CASSRQGTASGSPLHF.

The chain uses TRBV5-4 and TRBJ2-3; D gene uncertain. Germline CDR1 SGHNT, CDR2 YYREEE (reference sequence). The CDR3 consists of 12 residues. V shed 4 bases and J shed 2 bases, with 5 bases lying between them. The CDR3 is CASSDHTDTQYF. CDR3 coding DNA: TGTGCCAGCAGCGACCACACAGATACGCAGTATTTT.

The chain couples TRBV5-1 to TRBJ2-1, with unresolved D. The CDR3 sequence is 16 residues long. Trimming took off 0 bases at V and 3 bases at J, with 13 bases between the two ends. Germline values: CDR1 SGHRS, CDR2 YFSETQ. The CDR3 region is CASSLGFRGNYNEQFF. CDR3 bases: TGCGCCAGCAGCTTGGGTTTTAGAGGAAACTACAATGAGCAGTTCTTC.

The DNA of the CDR3 is TGCGCCAGCAGCTTAGACGGGTGGAAAGAGACCCAGTACTTC. Protein sequence: CASSLDGWKETQYF. The rearrangement joins TRBV5-1 to TRBJ2-5; D uncertain. Germline lookup yields CDR1 SGHRS and CDR2 YFSETQ. The CDR3 loop spans 14 amino acids. V was pared by 2 bases and J by 3 bases, with 11 bases between. Filled out from reference TRBV5-1 and TRBJ2-5, the complete variable domain reads KAGVTQTPRYLIKTRGQQVTLSCSPISGHRSVSWYQQTPGQGLQFLFEYFSETQRNKGNFPGRFSGRQFSNSRSEMNVSTLELGDSALYLCASSLDGWKETQYFGPGTRLLVL.

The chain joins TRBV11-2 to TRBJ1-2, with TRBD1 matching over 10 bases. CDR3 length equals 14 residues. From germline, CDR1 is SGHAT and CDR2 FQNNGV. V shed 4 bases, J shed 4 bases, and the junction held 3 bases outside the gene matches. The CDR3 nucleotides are TGTGCCAGCAGCTGGACAGGGGGAGGCTATGGCTACACCTTC. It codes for CASSWTGGGYGYTF. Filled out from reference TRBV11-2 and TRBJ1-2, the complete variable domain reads EAGVAQSPRYKIIEKRQSVAFWCNPISGHATLYWYQQILGQGPKLLIQFQNNGVVDDSQLPKDRFSAERLKGVDSTLKIQPAKLEDSAVYLCASSWTGGGYGYTFGSGTRLTVV.

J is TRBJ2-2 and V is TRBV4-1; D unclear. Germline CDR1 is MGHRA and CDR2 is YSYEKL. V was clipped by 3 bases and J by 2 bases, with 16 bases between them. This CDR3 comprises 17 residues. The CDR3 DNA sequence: TGCGCCAGCAGCCACATACAGTGGACGGGTAACACCGGGGAGCTGTTTTTT. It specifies CASSHIQWTGNTGELFF.

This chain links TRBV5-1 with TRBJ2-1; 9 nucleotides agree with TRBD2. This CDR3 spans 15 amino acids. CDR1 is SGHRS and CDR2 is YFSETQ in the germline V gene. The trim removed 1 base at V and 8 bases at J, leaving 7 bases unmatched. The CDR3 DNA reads TGCGCCAGCAGCTTGCTTGCGGGACTAGCCTATGAGCAGTTCTTC. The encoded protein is CASSLLAGLAYEQFF.